This passage covers 26 T cell receptor beta chains from one sample sequenced in a study of response to subunit inactivated influenza vaccine. TCRdb re-called the RT-PCR reads with MiXCR, one entry per CDR3 protein. This sample yields approximately 480,000 distinct CDR3 sequences, of which approximately 11% are seen a single time; around 12% belongs to the top ten. Sequences were derived from PBMCs from blood, sampled 40 to 50 days after vaccination. The receptors were gathered from a man aged 45-65 years who received an inactivated influenza vaccine.

In this sample, this clonotype turned up a few times. The chain combines TRBV21-1 with TRBJ2-7; TRBD2 is taken as the D call from the table, unchecked against the DNA. TRBV21-1 is labeled a pseudogene. This CDR3 is 16 amino acids long. The CDR3 nucleotides are TGTGCCAGCAGCAGCATGGGGCTAGCGGGAGATCACGAGCAGTACTTC. This translates into CASSSMGLAGDHEQYF.

Many counts were recorded for this clonotype. This chain links TRBV12-3 or TRBV12-4 with TRBJ2-2; TRBD2 agrees at 12 bases. The CDR3 runs to 16 residues. Trimming removed 6 bases from V and 2 bases from J; junction bases left unmatched: 4. This CDR3 is CASRTSGGVNTGELFF. Written as DNA, the CDR3 is TGTGCCAGCAGGACTAGCGGGGGCGTCAACACCGGGGAGCTGTTTTTT.

This chain uses TRBV13 with TRBJ2-2, with TRBD1 identical over 8 bases. The CDR3 totals 18 residues. The germline CDR1 and CDR2 sequences are PRHDT and FYEKMQ (reference sequence). Trimming cost V 5 bases and J 4 bases; bases outside gene matches: 15. CDR3 DNA sequence: TGTGCCAGCAGCCTCTGGCAGGGGGCGATCTACACCACCGGGGAGCTGTTTTTT. Translating gives CASSLWQGAIYTTGELFF.

This clonotype was found a few times. The chain has TRBV20-1 and TRBJ2-1; TRBD1 agrees at 8 bases. V lost 6 bases to trimming and J lost 4 bases; unmatched junction nucleotides: 8. Germline assignment: CDR1 DFQATT and CDR2 SNEGSKA (reference sequence). The CDR3 is made up of 14 amino acids. The CDR3 region has the DNA TGCAGTGCCCCGCGGCAGGGGGCTTACAATGAGCAGTTCTTC. Amino acid sequence: CSAPRQGAYNEQFF.

V usage is TRBV12-3 or TRBV12-4 and J usage is TRBJ2-1; possibly TRBD1 or TRBD2 for D (5 bases each). CDR3 length: 15 amino acids. V was pared by 2 bases and J by 5 bases, with 13 bases between. Here the CDR3 reads CASSLRDPGHNEQFF. CDR3 coding DNA: TGTGCCAGCAGTTTAAGGGACCCGGGACACAATGAGCAGTTCTTC.

In its sample, this clonotype was seen a few times. The chain combines TRBV7-3 with TRBJ2-1, with D unclear. This CDR3 region has 15 residues. CDR1 and CDR2 (germline): SGHTA, FQGTGA. Trimming shortened V by 4 bases and J by 0 bases, and 10 bases separated the two germline ends. The CDR3 DNA reads as TGTGCCAGCAGCTGGAGCGAAAGCTCCTACAATGAGCAGTTCTTC. As protein: CASSWSESSYNEQFF.

The V call is TRBV18, the J call TRBJ2-4; D unclear. Germline CDR1 reads KGHSH; CDR2 reads LQKENI. The CDR3 has 14 amino acids. The V and J ends lost 2 bases and 6 bases respectively, with 11 bases between them. CDR3 DNA: TGTGCCAGCTCACCAAGTTCGAAAGCAAACATTCAGTACTTC. This codes for CASSPSSKANIQYF.

This clonotype was observed many times. This chain links TRBV29-1 with TRBJ2-7; D may be TRBD1 (6 bases). V lost 1 base to trimming and J lost 4 bases, with 11 bases between them. CDR1 SQVTM and CDR2 ANQGSEA come from the germline V gene. This CDR3 is 13 amino acids long. CDR3 DNA: TGCAGCGTTGAAGTTCCCAGGGGTTACGAGCAGTACTTC. The encoded protein is CSVEVPRGYEQYF.

This clonotype was seen repeatedly, ten times or more. The V gene is TRBV20-1, the J gene TRBJ2-1, with 7 bases that match TRBD2. Germline values: CDR1 DFQATT, CDR2 SNEGSKA (reference sequence). This CDR3 comprises 11 residues. CDR3: CSPREYNEQFF. In nucleotides, the CDR3 is TGCAGCCCGCGGGAGTACAATGAGCAGTTCTTC.

This chain uses TRBV6-5 with TRBJ2-3; 9 bases are a match to TRBD2. This CDR3 region has 17 residues. V lost 0 bases to trimming and J lost 1 base; unmatched junction nucleotides: 5. Germline CDR1 MNHEY, CDR2 SVGAGI. The CDR3 protein is CASSYSWGGGGTDTQYF. CDR3 bases: TGTGCCAGCAGTTACTCGTGGGGCGGGGGGGGCACAGATACGCAGTATTTT.

This clonotype was detected ten times or more. The chain employs TRBV7-8 and TRBJ2-7, with 8 bases fitting TRBD2. CDR3 length: 15 amino acids. The germline V gene encodes CDR1 SGHVS and CDR2 FQNEAQ. The V gene end was trimmed by 5 bases and the J gene end by 4 bases; junction bases not matched to a gene: 10. The chain's CDR3 is CASSHRRLASYEQYF. CDR3 coding DNA: TGTGCCAGCAGCCACAGGAGACTAGCGAGTTACGAGCAGTACTTC.

The chain links TRBV2 to TRBJ2-3, with 8 bases aligning to TRBD2. With V trimmed by 3 bases and J by 6 bases, 8 bases remained unmatched. The germline V gene encodes CDR1 SNHLY and CDR2 FYNNEI. The CDR3 has 15 amino acids. The CDR3 reads CASSDGTSGGDTQYF. DNA for the CDR3: TGTGCCAGCAGTGACGGAACTAGCGGCGGTGATACGCAGTATTTT. Drawing the rest from reference TRBV2 and TRBJ2-3, the complete variable domain is EPEVTQTPSHQVTQMGQEVILRCVPISNHLYFYWYRQILGQKVEFLVSFYNNEISEKSEIFDDQFSVERPDGSNFTLKIRSTKLEDSAMYFCASSDGTSGGDTQYFGPGTRLTVL.

This clonotype was detected a few times. This chain uses TRBV28 with TRBJ1-3; a possible D gene is TRBD1 (6 bases). The germline gives CDR1 MDHEN, CDR2 SYDVKM. This CDR3 comprises 15 residues. V lost 7 bases, J lost 2 bases, and 15 bases lay in between. Written as DNA, the CDR3 is TGTGCCAGCACCTTTGCTAACAGGGCTGGAAACACCATATATTTT. It codes for CASTFANRAGNTIYF.

The V and J genes are TRBV6-2 or TRBV6-3 and TRBJ2-1; D is undetermined. Trimming removed 10 bases at V and 2 bases at J, with 24 bases between. Germline lookup yields CDR1 MNHEY and CDR2 SVGEGT. The CDR3 has 17 amino acids. CDR3 loop: CATRLVGVDKAYNEQFF. CDR3 nucleotide sequence: TGTGCCACCCGTCTGGTTGGAGTCGATAAGGCCTACAATGAGCAGTTCTTC.

This clonotype was picked up many times. This chain connects TRBV20-1 to TRBJ1-6, with a tentative D call TRBD1 (6 bases). The CDR3 sequence is 18 residues long. The germline V gene encodes CDR1 DFQATT and CDR2 SNEGSKA (reference sequence). Trimming shortened V by 3 bases and J by 6 bases, and 24 bases separated the two germline ends. CDR3 region: CSARPAGQNQRLNSPLHF. The CDR3, as DNA: TGCAGTGCTAGGCCCGCTGGACAGAACCAGCGTCTTAATTCACCCCTCCACTTT.

The chain combines TRBV28 with TRBJ2-7; D unresolved. CDR1 and CDR2 from the germline V gene are MDHEN and SYDVKM. V dropped 4 bases and J dropped 7 bases, with 20 bases sitting between them. The CDR3 runs 15 residues. DNA for the CDR3: TGTGCCAGCAGTTCGATGACTTCACGGCCGTGGGAGCAGTACTTC. This gives the protein CASSSMTSRPWEQYF.

In this sample, this clonotype turned up a few times. In DNA, the CDR3 is TGTGCCAGCCTATGGCCGGGGGCTCCCTACCCGAACACCGGGGAGCTGTTTTTT. It yields the protein CASLWPGAPYPNTGELFF. The chain combines TRBV12-3 or TRBV12-4 with TRBJ2-2, with D perhaps matching TRBD1 or TRBD2 (6 bases each). Trimming left V 8 bases short and J 0 bases short, with 22 bases between. The CDR3 is made up of 18 amino acids.

This clonotype has a handful of counts. The chain couples TRBV6-2 or TRBV6-3 to TRBJ2-1, with D perhaps TRBD2 (6 bases). This CDR3 has 13 residues. Germline assignment: CDR1 MNHEY and CDR2 SVGEGT. V shed 8 bases and J shed 7 bases, with 15 bases lying between them. This chain's CDR3 is CASGTGVGNEQFF. CDR3 nucleotides: TGTGCCAGCGGGACGGGAGTTGGTAATGAGCAGTTCTTC.

The chain employs TRBV20-1 and TRBJ1-1; 8 bases fit TRBD1. Trimming at V came to 5 bases and at J to 3 bases, leaving 8 bases not matched to a gene. CDR1 and CDR2 (germline): DFQATT, SNEGSKA (reference sequence). This CDR3 is 14 amino acids long. The CDR3 protein is CSARRQGWDTEAFF. CDR3 nucleotides: TGCAGTGCTCGGAGACAGGGGTGGGACACTGAAGCTTTCTTT.

This chain uses TRBV12-3 or TRBV12-4 with TRBJ1-4; 7 bases fit TRBD1. The CDR3 covers 13 residues. The ends lost 9 bases at V and 6 bases at J; junction bases unmatched: 7. This CDR3 is CASSTGRHEKLFF. The CDR3 bases are TGTGCCAGTTCGACAGGGCGGCATGAAAAACTGTTTTTT.

This clonotype was observed a handful of times. The rearrangement links TRBV28 to TRBJ1-1; the D gene is possibly TRBD1 (5 bases). Germline CDR1 is MDHEN and CDR2 is SYDVKM. Between the trimmed V and J ends, which lost 2 bases and 4 bases, there was a span of 17 bases. The CDR3 length is 16 residues. The CDR3 nucleotides read TGTGCCAGCAGTTTAACGGGGGGTAGGAGGATCACTGAAGCTTTCTTT. Encoded protein: CASSLTGGRRITEAFF.

The rearrangement joins TRBV5-6 to TRBJ2-3, with TRBD1 as a possible D gene (5 bases). This CDR3 is built from 15 residues. The germline V gene has CDR1 SGHDT and CDR2 YYEEEE. V was shortened by 4 bases and J by 1 base, with 13 bases between the two germline ends. The CDR3 DNA sequence: TGTGCCAGCAGCGGACATCCGGACCGCACAGATACGCAGTATTTT. Its translation is CASSGHPDRTDTQYF.

This chain links TRBV10-3 with TRBJ2-5, with D perhaps given as TRBD1 or TRBD2 (5 bases each). Between the trimmed V and J ends, which lost 7 bases and 5 bases, there was a span of 8 bases. The CDR3 is made up of 11 amino acids. From germline, CDR1 is ENHRY and CDR2 SYGVKD. The CDR3 DNA follows: TGTGCCATCATCGAGGGGGAGACCCAGTACTTC. This gives the protein CAIIEGETQYF.

The chain links TRBV6-1 to TRBJ2-7, with D maybe TRBD1 (6 bases). Per germline, CDR1 MNHNS and CDR2 SASEGT. This CDR3 contains 13 residues. Trimming pared 7 bases from V and 1 base from J, leaving 11 bases between. CDR3 DNA: TGTGCCAGCACTCCCAGGGGATCCTACGAGCAGTACTTC. It yields the protein CASTPRGSYEQYF.

This clonotype was seen more than once but under ten times. The J gene is TRBJ2-3, the V gene TRBV18; D is ambiguous. This CDR3 has 14 residues. Trimming shortened V by 2 bases and J by 7 bases, and 13 bases separated the two germline ends. Germline V gene sequence: CDR1 KGHSH, CDR2 LQKENI. The CDR3 spells CASSPAPDAYTQYF. CDR3 nucleotides: TGTGCCAGCTCACCAGCACCGGACGCGTATACGCAGTATTTT.

This chain connects TRBV30 to TRBJ2-1; D not certain. Germline loops: CDR1 GTSNPN, CDR2 SVGIG (reference sequence). V lost 0 bases and J 6 bases, leaving 12 bases between the germline ends. CDR3 length: 14 residues. CDR3 in DNA: TGTGCCTGGAGTGTTGGTGGGATGGGCAATGAGCAGTTCTTC. Protein: CAWSVGGMGNEQFF.